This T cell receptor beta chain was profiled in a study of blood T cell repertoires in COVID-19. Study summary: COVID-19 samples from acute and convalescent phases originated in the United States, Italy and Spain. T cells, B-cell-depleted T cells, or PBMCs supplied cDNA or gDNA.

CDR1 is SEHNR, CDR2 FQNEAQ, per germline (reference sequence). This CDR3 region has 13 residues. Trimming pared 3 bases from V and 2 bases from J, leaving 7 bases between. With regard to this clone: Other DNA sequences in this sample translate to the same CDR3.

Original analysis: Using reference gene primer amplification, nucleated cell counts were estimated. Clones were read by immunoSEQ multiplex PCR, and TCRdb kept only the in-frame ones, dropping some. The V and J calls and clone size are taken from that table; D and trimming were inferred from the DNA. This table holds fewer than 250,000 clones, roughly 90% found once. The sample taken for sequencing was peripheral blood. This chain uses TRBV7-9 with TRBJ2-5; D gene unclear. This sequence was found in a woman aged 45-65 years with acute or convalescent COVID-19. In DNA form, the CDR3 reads TGTGCCAGCAGCTTCGGCGGTCAAGAGACCCAGTACTTC. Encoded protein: CASSFGGQETQYF.